Below, 5 T cell receptor beta chains from the same sample are listed, as sequenced in a study of shared clonotypes between healthy human individuals. Naive CD8 isolation took CD45RO-negative cells positively selected for CCR7 and excluded terminally differentiated effector memory CD45RA+ cells. Repertoires were generated with immunoSEQ multiplex PCR, while TCRdb's copy carries only in-frame clones and drops some. The repertoire has 2 million or so clones, about 94% of them found once; the top ten carry approximately 1.2%. The sequencing sample was made of naive CD8+ T cells sorted from blood. The receptor set was obtained from a young man in good health.

The chain joins TRBV5-6 to TRBJ1-1; the match to TRBD1 covers 8 bases. CDR1 and CDR2 (germline): SGHDT, YYEEEE. CDR3 length equals 15 residues. The junction had 9 bases not matched to a gene; V was cut back by 2 bases and J by 6 bases. As DNA, the CDR3 is TGTGCCAGCAGCTTTCCCGGGACAGGTCCTTCTGAAGCTTTCTTT. It translates to CASSFPGTGPSEAFF.

Points on this clone: Additional DNA sequences in this sample encode the identical CDR3. This chain uses TRBV30 with TRBJ1-1, with TRBD1 as a possible D gene (5 bases). V gave up 0 bases and J gave up 0 bases, with 8 bases separating them. Germline V lookup: CDR1 GTSNPN, CDR2 SVGIG (reference sequence). The CDR3 is made up of 14 amino acids. The CDR3 reads CAWSVGGVNTEAFF. Written as DNA, the CDR3 is TGTGCCTGGAGTGTGGGAGGGGTGAACACTGAAGCTTTCTTT. Full variable domain (missing parts from reference TRBV30 and TRBJ1-1): SQTIHQWPATLVQPVGSPLSLECTVEGTSNPNLYWYRQAAGRGLQLLFYSVGIGQISSEVPQNLSASRPQDRQFILSSKKLLLSDSGFYLCAWSVGGVNTEAFFGQGTRLTVV.

Comments on this clone: The same CDR3 is also encoded by other DNA sequences in this sample. The chain is built from TRBV5-6 and TRBJ1-1, with D unclear. The CDR3 has 13 residues. CDR1 is SGHDT and CDR2 is YYEEEE in the germline V gene. Trimming cost V 4 bases and J 2 bases, with 9 bases left between them. CDR3 DNA: TGTGCCAGCAGCCAAACGGGTAACACTGAAGCTTTCTTT. Amino acids: CASSQTGNTEAFF.

The chain links TRBV11-2 to TRBJ2-1; D is perhaps TRBD2 (5 bases). The CDR3 length is 17 residues. V gave up 4 bases and J gave up 8 bases, with 24 bases separating them. Germline assignment: CDR1 SGHAT and CDR2 FQNNGV. The DNA for the CDR3 is TGTGCCAGCAGCTCCGACGATTGGACTTCTGAATGGGATGAGCAGTTCTTC. This encodes CASSSDDWTSEWDEQFF.

Note on this clone: An end of the junction differs from the germline gene, which may be a read error. The genes are TRBV4-3 and TRBJ2-7, with TRBD1 identical over 8 bases. This CDR3 comprises 15 residues. In germline, CDR1 is LGHNA, CDR2 YSLEER. The CDR3 here is CASRQGVSGGSEQYF. The CDR3 DNA sequence: TGCGCCAGCAGGCAAGGTGTGTCAGGGGGCTCCGAGCAGTACTTC.